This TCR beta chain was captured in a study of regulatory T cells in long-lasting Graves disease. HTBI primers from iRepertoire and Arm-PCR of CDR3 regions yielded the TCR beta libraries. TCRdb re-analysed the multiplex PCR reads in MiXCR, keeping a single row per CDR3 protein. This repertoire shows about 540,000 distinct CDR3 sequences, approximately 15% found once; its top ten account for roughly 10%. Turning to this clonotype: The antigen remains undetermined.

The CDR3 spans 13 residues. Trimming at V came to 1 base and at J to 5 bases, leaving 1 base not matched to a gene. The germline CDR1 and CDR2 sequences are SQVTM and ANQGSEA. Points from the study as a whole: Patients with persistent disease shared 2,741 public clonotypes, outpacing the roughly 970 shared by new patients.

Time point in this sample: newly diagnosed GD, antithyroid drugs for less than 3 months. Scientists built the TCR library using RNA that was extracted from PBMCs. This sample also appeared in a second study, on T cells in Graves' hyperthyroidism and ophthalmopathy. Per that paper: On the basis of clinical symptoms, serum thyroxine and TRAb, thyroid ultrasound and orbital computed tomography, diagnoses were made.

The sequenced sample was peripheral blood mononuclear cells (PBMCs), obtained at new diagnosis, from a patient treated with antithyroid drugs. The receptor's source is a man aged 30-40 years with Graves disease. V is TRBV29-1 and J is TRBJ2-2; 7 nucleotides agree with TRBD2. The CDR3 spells CSVEVGGTGELFF. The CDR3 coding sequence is TGCAGCGTTGAAGTCGGGGGGACCGGGGAGCTGTTTTTT.